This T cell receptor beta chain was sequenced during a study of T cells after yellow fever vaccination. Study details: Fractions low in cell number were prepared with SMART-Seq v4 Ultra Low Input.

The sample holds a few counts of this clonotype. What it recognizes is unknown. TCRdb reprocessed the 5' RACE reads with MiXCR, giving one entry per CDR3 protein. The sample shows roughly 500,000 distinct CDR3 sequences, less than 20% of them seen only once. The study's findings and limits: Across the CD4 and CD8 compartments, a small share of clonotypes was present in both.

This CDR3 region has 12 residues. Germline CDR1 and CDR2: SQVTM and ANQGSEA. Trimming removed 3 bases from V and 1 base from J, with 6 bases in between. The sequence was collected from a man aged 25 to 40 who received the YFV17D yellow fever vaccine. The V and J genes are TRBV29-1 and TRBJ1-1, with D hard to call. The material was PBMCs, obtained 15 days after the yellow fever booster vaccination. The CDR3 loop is CSVDPENTEAFF. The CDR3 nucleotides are TGCAGCGTTGATCCGGAGAACACTGAAGCTTTCTTT. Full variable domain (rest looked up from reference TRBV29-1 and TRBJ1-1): SAVISQKPSRDICQRGTSLTIQCQVDSQVTMMFWYRQQPGQSLTLIATANQGSEATYESGFVIDKFPISRPNLTFSTLTVSNMSPEDSSIYLCSVDPENTEAFFGQGTRLTVV.